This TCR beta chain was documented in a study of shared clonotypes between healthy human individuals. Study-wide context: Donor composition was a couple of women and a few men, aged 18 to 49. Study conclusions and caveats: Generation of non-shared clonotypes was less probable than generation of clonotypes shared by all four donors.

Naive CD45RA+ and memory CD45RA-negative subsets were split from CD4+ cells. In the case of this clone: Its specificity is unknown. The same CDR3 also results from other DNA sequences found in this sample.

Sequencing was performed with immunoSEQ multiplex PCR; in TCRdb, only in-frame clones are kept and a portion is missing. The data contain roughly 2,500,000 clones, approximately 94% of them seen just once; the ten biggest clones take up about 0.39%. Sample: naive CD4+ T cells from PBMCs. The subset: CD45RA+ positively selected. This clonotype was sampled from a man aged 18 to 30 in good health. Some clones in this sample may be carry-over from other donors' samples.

Written as DNA, the CDR3 is TGCGCCAGCAGTGAGTCTGGAAACACCATATATTTT. It is translated as CASSESGNTIYF. The chain carries TRBV10-1 and TRBJ1-3; the D is unclear. CDR1 and CDR2 from the germline V gene are WNHNN and SYGVQD (reference sequence). CDR3 length equals 12 residues. V gave up 0 bases and J gave up 3 bases, with 0 bases separating them.